This TCR beta chain came from a study of OX40 agonist ivuxolimab in advanced cancers. Study details: Treatment received earlier with anti-PD-1, anti-PD-L1 or anti-CTLA-4 agents was allowed, and less than 45% had some.

Germline CDR1 MNHEY, CDR2 SMNVEV (reference sequence). Trimming left V 2 bases short and J 8 bases short, with 19 bases between. The CDR3 has 16 residues. Repertoires were generated with immunoSEQ multiplex PCR, while TCRdb's copy carries only in-frame clones and drops some. The sample includes 70,000 or so clones, 85% of them seen just once. This clonotype was obtained from an adult with an advanced solid tumor such as melanoma, head and neck, liver or kidney cancer. The V call is TRBV27, the J call TRBJ2-1; TRBD2 might be the D (5 bases). The sample here was CD4+ or CD8+ T cells sorted from blood, taken in a trial of the OX40 agonist ivuxolimab. The CDR3 sequence is CASSLDWPGKGDEQFF. CDR3 DNA: TGTGCCAGCAGTTTAGATTGGCCGGGGAAAGGCGATGAGCAGTTCTTC.